The 27 T cell receptor beta chains listed next were all sequenced from one sample in a study of T cell responses to AZD1222 COVID-19 vaccine. Method: immunoSEQ multiplex PCR; TCRdb's copy keeps in-frame clones and lacks some. The table shows more than 70,000 clones, with 80% to 90% occurring only once. Sequencing used peripheral blood, obtained on day 0 of AZD1222 vaccination. These TCRs come from an adult in good health.

This chain joins TRBV9 and TRBJ2-3, with D possibly being TRBD2 (6 bases). Deletions cut 2 bases from V and 0 bases from J, with 10 bases between. The CDR3 spans 15 residues. The V gene's germline CDR1 is SGDLS and CDR2 YYNGEE. The chain's CDR3 is CASSVYSGSTDTQYF. DNA for the CDR3: TGTGCCAGCAGCGTTTACAGCGGGAGCACAGATACGCAGTATTTT.

The CDR3 loop is CASSYRQEQPQHF. In nucleotides, the CDR3 is TGTGCCAGCAGTTACAGGCAGGAACAGCCCCAGCATTTT. The chain links TRBV6-2 or TRBV6-3 to TRBJ1-5, with D unresolved. This CDR3 spans 13 amino acids. Trimming shortened V by 2 bases and J by 7 bases, and 9 bases separated the two germline ends. Germline V gives CDR1 MNHEY, CDR2 SVGEGT.

The V call is TRBV9, the J call TRBJ2-1, with TRBD2 matching 14 bases. The CDR3 spans 20 residues. Germline CDR1 reads SGDLS; CDR2 reads YYNGEE. Germline trimming cut 3 bases from V and 8 bases from J; bases unmatched to any gene: 19. The CDR3 nucleotides are TGTGCCAGCAGCGGCCCCTTCAGGACTAGCGGGAGGCTCCCCCTGGATGAGCAGTTCTTC. It translates to CASSGPFRTSGRLPLDEQFF.

This chain uses TRBV7-9 with TRBJ2-1, with a tentative D call TRBD1 (6 bases). The CDR3 sequence is 15 residues long. Per the germline V gene, CDR1 is SEHNR and CDR2 is FQNEAQ (reference sequence). V lost 3 bases, J lost 6 bases, and 15 bases lay in between. In nucleotides, the CDR3 is TGTGCCAGCAGCTTTTCGAGGGGGAGAGGCAATGAGCAGTTCTTC. It codes for CASSFSRGRGNEQFF.

The V and J genes are TRBV5-4 and TRBJ1-2; the D gene is possibly TRBD1 (5 bases). Trimming took off 10 bases at V and 2 bases at J, with 18 bases between the two ends. Germline V CDR1 and CDR2: SGHNT, YYREEE (reference sequence). This CDR3 has 14 residues. CDR3 in amino acids: CAVVRDAQNYGYTF. The CDR3 coding sequence is TGTGCCGTCGTCCGGGACGCACAAAACTATGGCTACACCTTC.

V and J are TRBV12-3 or TRBV12-4 and TRBJ2-3, with 9 nucleotides matching TRBD1. Trimming cost V 6 bases and J 4 bases; bases outside gene matches: 2. CDR3 length equals 13 residues. CDR3 nucleotides: TGTGCCAGCAGCGGGACAGGGTCAGATACGCAGTATTTT. As protein: CASSGTGSDTQYF.

J is TRBJ1-5 and V is TRBV15; no clear D gene. The CDR3 sequence is 12 residues long. CDR1 is LNHNV, CDR2 YYDKDF, per germline (reference sequence). V shed 9 bases and J shed 4 bases, with 10 bases lying between them. Here the CDR3 reads CATGHRNQPQHF. CDR3 sequence (DNA): TGTGCCACTGGGCATCGGAATCAGCCCCAGCATTTT.

There are a few counts of this clone. The chain links TRBV5-1 to TRBJ2-1; 7 bases match TRBD2. Germline V gives CDR1 SGHRS, CDR2 YFSETQ. The CDR3 covers 12 residues. V lost 7 bases to trimming and J lost 8 bases; unmatched junction nucleotides: 6. The CDR3 DNA follows: TGCGCCAGCCGGACTAGTTCTCATGAGCAGTTCTTC. Amino acid sequence: CASRTSSHEQFF. Variable domain in full (rest from reference TRBV5-1 and TRBJ2-1): KAGVTQTPRYLIKTRGQQVTLSCSPISGHRSVSWYQQTPGQGLQFLFEYFSETQRNKGNFPGRFSGRQFSNSRSEMNVSTLELGDSALYLCASRTSSHEQFFGPGTRLTVL.

The gene calls are TRBV10-1 and TRBJ2-7, with 7 positions matching TRBD2. The CDR3 has 17 amino acids. V shed 2 bases, J shed 3 bases, and the junction held 13 bases outside the gene matches. In germline, CDR1 is WNHNN, CDR2 SYGVQD (reference sequence). The CDR3 DNA is TGCGCCAGCAGTGAGAGCGTAGATTGCGGGAGAAACTACGAGCAGTACTTC. Its protein product is CASSESVDCGRNYEQYF.

In its sample, this clone was seen once. The rearrangement uses TRBV4-2 and TRBJ2-7; perhaps D is TRBD1 or TRBD2 (5 bases each). The V gene lost 4 bases and the J gene lost 4 bases, with 20 bases spanning the gap. The length of the CDR3 is 16 residues. The germline CDR1 and CDR2 sequences are LGHNA and YNFKEQ. The CDR3 spells CASSRLGAREPYEQYF. The CDR3 DNA follows: TGTGCCAGCAGCCGACTCGGGGCCAGGGAGCCTTACGAGCAGTACTTC.

V is TRBV7-2 and J is TRBJ1-2; TRBD1 matches at 11 bases. Unmatched junction bases numbered 15, after V lost 5 bases and J lost 7 bases. There are 17 residues in the CDR3. Per germline, CDR1 SGHTA and CDR2 FQGNSA. This chain's CDR3 is CASSATVDRGRNSGYTF. DNA of the CDR3: TGTGCCAGCAGCGCCACGGTGGACAGGGGGCGGAATAGTGGCTACACCTTC.

The chain couples TRBV4-1 to TRBJ1-4, with a possible D match to TRBD1 (6 bases). The V end lost 0 bases, the J end lost 7 bases, and 12 bases lay between the germline ends. CDR1 and CDR2 from the germline V gene are MGHRA and YSYEKL. The CDR3 runs 15 residues. The CDR3 bases are TGCGCCAGCAGCCAAGAGGGCTACAGGGTTGAAAAACTGTTTTTT. This codes for CASSQEGYRVEKLFF.

CDR3 amino acids: CASSLSGVSGNTIYF. The CDR3, as DNA: TGTGCCAGTAGTTTATCTGGGGTCTCTGGAAACACCATATATTTT. This chain links TRBV19 with TRBJ1-3, with D hard to call. Trimming took 5 bases from V and 0 from J, leaving 11 bases between them. CDR1 and CDR2 from the germline V gene are LNHDA and SQIVND (reference sequence). This CDR3 region has 15 residues.

This chain connects TRBV11-2 to TRBJ2-1; 8 bases match TRBD2. This CDR3 contains 15 residues. Per the germline V gene, CDR1 is SGHAT and CDR2 is FQNNGV. J lost 5 bases, V lost 5 bases, and 8 bases had no gene match. The CDR3 here is CASSQNGGADNEQFF. In DNA form, the CDR3 reads TGTGCCAGCAGCCAGAACGGGGGGGCAGACAATGAGCAGTTCTTC.

This sequence joins TRBV3-1 (or the pseudogene TRBV3-2) and TRBJ2-7; TRBD2 agrees at 13 bases. This CDR3 is 16 amino acids long. V dropped 2 bases and J dropped 3; count of bases not matched to a gene: 4. Germline-derived CDR1 and CDR2 are LGHDT and YNNKEL (reference sequence). The CDR3 DNA is TGTGCCAGCAGCCAAAGGGGACTAGCGGGGAACTACGAGCAGTACTTC. It is translated as CASSQRGLAGNYEQYF.

This clone was seen only once. This rearrangement joins TRBV7-9 to TRBJ1-2; TRBD1 is a possible D gene (5 bases). Trimming left V 3 bases short and J 8 bases short, with 19 bases between. The CDR3 runs to 15 residues. Looked up from germline, CDR1 is SEHNR and CDR2 is FQNEAQ (reference sequence). In DNA form, the CDR3 reads TGTGCCAGCAGCTTCAATGAGGGAGGGAGGGGCGGCTACACCTTC. Its protein is CASSFNEGGRGGYTF.

This chain joins TRBV6-4 and TRBJ2-7; 7 nucleotides match TRBD2. J was trimmed by 11 bases and V by 2 bases; bases with no gene match: 12. Germline CDR1 and CDR2: MRHNA and SNTAGT. This CDR3 spans 14 amino acids. CDR3 DNA sequence: TGTGCCAGCAGTGACGCCCAGGAGGGGAGGGAGGAGTACTTC. Translation: CASSDAQEGREEYF.

J is TRBJ1-3 and V is TRBV18; perhaps TRBD1 as D (6 bases). This CDR3 is built from 15 residues. Trimming stripped 1 base from V and 1 base from J, with 8 bases between. Germline V gene data show CDR1 as KGHSH and CDR2 as LQKENI. This CDR3 is CASSPRQGSGNTIYF. The CDR3 nucleotides read TGTGCCAGCTCACCACGGCAGGGGTCTGGAAACACCATATATTTT.

The table lists this clone with a few counts. The chain recombines TRBV18 with TRBJ1-1; D is uncertain. V was clipped by 0 bases and J by 3 bases, with 11 bases between them. Germline V CDR1 and CDR2: KGHSH, LQKENI. The CDR3 extends over 15 amino acids. The CDR3 here is CASSPPGMTYTEAFF. The CDR3 region has the DNA TGTGCCAGCTCACCACCTGGGATGACCTACACTGAAGCTTTCTTT.

In DNA form, the CDR3 reads TGTGCCAGCTCTGTCCCGGGACTACCCTACAATGAGCAGTTCTTC. Residues: CASSVPGLPYNEQFF. The rearrangement joins TRBV28 to TRBJ2-1; 7 nucleotides agree with TRBD2. Germline V lookup: CDR1 MDHEN, CDR2 SYDVKM. The V and J ends lost 8 bases and 2 bases, in that order; junction bases with no gene match: 9. The CDR3 has 15 residues.

Here the CDR3 DNA reads TGTGCCAGCAAGGACAGAGATTATCAGCCCCAGCATTTT. It codes for CASKDRDYQPQHF. The chain couples TRBV2 to TRBJ1-5; D may be TRBD1 (6 bases). In germline, CDR1 is SNHLY, CDR2 FYNNEI. The germline V and J ends were trimmed by 7 bases and 5 bases, with 12 bases remaining between them. CDR3 length: 13 residues.

The chain employs TRBV9 and TRBJ1-1; D remains ambiguous. The CDR3 is 12 residues long. Germline CDR1 reads SGDLS; CDR2 reads YYNGEE. The V end was cut by 5 bases, the J end by 0 bases, with 5 bases between. The CDR3 nucleotides are TGTGCCAGCAGTCAAATGAACACTGAAGCTTTCTTT. Its translation is CASSQMNTEAFF.

This chain links TRBV28 with TRBJ1-2, with D possibly TRBD1 on 6 matching bases. Germline CDR1 and CDR2: MDHEN and SYDVKM. The length of the CDR3 is 14 residues. V lost 3 bases to trimming and J lost 6 bases, with 14 bases between them. The CDR3 sequence: CASSFLGGADGYTF. CDR3 sequence (DNA): TGTGCCAGCAGTTTCCTTGGGGGGGCGGATGGCTACACCTTC.

The chain has TRBV7-2 and TRBJ1-2, with 7 bases aligning to TRBD1. Germline CDR1 reads SGHTA; CDR2 reads FQGNSA. This CDR3 spans 13 amino acids. V lost 4 bases, J lost 4 bases, and 3 bases stayed unmatched. The CDR3 spells CASSWGQRYGYTF. CDR3 nucleotide sequence: TGTGCCAGCAGCTGGGGACAGCGCTATGGCTACACCTTC.

This chain links TRBV19 with TRBJ2-7; D possibly corresponds to TRBD1 (5 bases). Germline values: CDR1 LNHDA, CDR2 SQIVND (reference sequence). The ends were cut back, 4 bases at V and 9 bases at J, with 16 bases in the middle. This CDR3 comprises 13 residues. In DNA, the CDR3 is TGTGCCAGTAGTAACCTCGACAGACGACGGCAGTACTTC. This encodes CASSNLDRRRQYF. The complete variable domain, with remaining parts taken from reference TRBV19 and TRBJ2-7, reads DGGITQSPKYLFRKEGQNVTLSCEQNLNHDAMYWYRQDPGQGLRLIYYSQIVNDFQKGDIAEGYSVSREKKESFPLTVTSAQKNPTAFYLCASSNLDRRRQYFGPGTRLTVT.

The rearrangement joins TRBV28 to TRBJ1-6; perhaps TRBD1 as D (6 bases). This CDR3 is 16 amino acids long. V dropped 7 bases and J dropped 8 bases, with 21 bases sitting between them. Germline-derived CDR1 and CDR2 are MDHEN and SYDVKM. CDR3 loop: CASNLGRGGKDSPLHF. The DNA for the CDR3 is TGTGCCAGCAACCTTGGTAGGGGGGGGAAGGATTCACCCCTCCACTTT.

V is TRBV10-3 and J is TRBJ2-2; tentatively, D is TRBD2 (5 bases). From germline, CDR1 is ENHRY and CDR2 SYGVKD. CDR3 size: 13 residues. V lost 11 bases to trimming and J lost 1 base, with 11 bases between them. The CDR3 reads CASWTENTGELFF. In DNA, the CDR3 is TGTGCCTCCTGGACTGAGAACACCGGGGAGCTGTTTTTT.